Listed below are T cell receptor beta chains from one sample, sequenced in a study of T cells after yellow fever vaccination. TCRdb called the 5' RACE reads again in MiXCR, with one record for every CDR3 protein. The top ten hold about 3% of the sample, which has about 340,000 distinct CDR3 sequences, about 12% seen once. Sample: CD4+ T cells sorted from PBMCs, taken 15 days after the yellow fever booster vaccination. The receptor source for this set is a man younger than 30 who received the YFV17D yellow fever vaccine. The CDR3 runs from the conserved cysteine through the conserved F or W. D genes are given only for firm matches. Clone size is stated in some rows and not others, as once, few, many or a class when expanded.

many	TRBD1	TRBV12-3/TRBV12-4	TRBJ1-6	TGTGCCAGCAGTTTCCTACGGGGACTACGGACAGGGGGTTTCGGAGTGTTTAATTCACCCCTCCACTTT	CASSFLRGLRTGGFGVFNSPLHF
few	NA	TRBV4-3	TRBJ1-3	TGCGCCAGCAGCCAAGGGGGGGTGCGGAGAAACACCATATATTTT	CASSQGGVRRNTIYF
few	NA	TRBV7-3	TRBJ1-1	TGTGCCAGCAGCCTCAAGCGGCTCACTGAAGCTTTCTTT	CASSLKRLTEAFF
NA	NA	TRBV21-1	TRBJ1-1	TGTGCCAGCAGCAAAGGTCCCTCGAACACTGAAGCTTTCTTT	CASSKGPSNTEAFF
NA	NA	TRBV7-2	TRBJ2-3	TGTGGCACCCGGACCAGTTTTATGGGAGCGCAGTATTTT	CGTRTSFMGAQYF
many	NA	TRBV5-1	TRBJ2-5	TGCGCCAGCAGCTTGGCCTCCACAGTGGAGACCCAGTACTTC	CASSLASTVETQYF
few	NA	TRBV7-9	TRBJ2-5	TGTGCCAGCAGCCCGCCTAGAACGGAGACCCAGTACTTC	CASSPPRTETQYF
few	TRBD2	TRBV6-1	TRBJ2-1	TGTGCCAGCAGTGTTTTGCTCGGGGGGAGCTCCTACAATGAGCAGTTCTTC	CASSVLLGGSSYNEQFF
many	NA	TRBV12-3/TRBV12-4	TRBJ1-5	TGTGCCAGCAGTCCCCAGGGGACGGATCAGCCCCAGCATTTT	CASSPQGTDQPQHF
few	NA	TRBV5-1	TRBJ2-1	TGCGCCAGCAGGGGGGCACTAGCGAACAATGAGCAGTTCTTC	CASRGALANNEQFF
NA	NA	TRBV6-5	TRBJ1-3	TGTGCCAGCAGACGGGACCTAAGCTCCGGAAACACCATATATTTT	CASRRDLSSGNTIYF
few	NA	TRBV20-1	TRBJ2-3	TGCAGTGCTAGAGATCCGGGCCTCCGGTCTCGGATCACCAGAGTTAGCACAGATACGCAGTATTTT	CSARDPGLRSRITRVSTDTQYF
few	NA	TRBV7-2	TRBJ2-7	TGTGCCAGCAGCTCCTGGCCGGCTTCGGATTACGAGCAGTACTTC	CASSSWPASDYEQYF
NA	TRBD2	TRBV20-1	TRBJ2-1	TGCAGTGCTGGACTAGCGGGGGCGACCAATGAGCAGTTCTTC	CSAGLAGATNEQFF
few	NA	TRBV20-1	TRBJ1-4	TGCAGTGCTAGACCGGGAGACAAACTGTTTTTT	CSARPGDKLFF
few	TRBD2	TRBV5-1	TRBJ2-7	TGCGCCAGCCGACTAGCGGGGGAAGAGCAGTACTTC	CASRLAGEEQYF
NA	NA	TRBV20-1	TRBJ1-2	TGCAGTGCTAGTCACCCAGGGCGGGATGGCTACACCTTC	CSASHPGRDGYTF
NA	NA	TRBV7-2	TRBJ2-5	TGTGCCAGCAGCCCCGCCCGGAGTCAAGAGACCCAGTACTTC	CASSPARSQETQYF
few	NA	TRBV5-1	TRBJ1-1	TGCGCCAGCAGCTTGGGAACAGGGATAGAAACTGAAGCTTTCTTT	CASSLGTGIETEAFF
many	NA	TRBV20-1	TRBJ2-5	TGCAGTGCTAGATGGGGGCAGGGTTTGGAGACCCAGTACTTC	CSARWGQGLETQYF
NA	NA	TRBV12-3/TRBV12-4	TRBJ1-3	TGTGCCAGCAGTTCCAGAATGTCTGGAAACACCATATATTTT	CASSSRMSGNTIYF
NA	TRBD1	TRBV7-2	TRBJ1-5	TGTGCCAGCAGCTTAGCAGGGACAGATAGCAATCAGCCCCAGCATTTT	CASSLAGTDSNQPQHF
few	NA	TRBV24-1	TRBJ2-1	TGTGCCACCAGTGACACGACTCAGGGGGGGTTTGAGCAGTTCTTC	CATSDTTQGGFEQFF
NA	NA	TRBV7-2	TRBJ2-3	TGTGCCAGCAGCTTACCCCGGTCGTATACAGATACGCAGTATTTT	CASSLPRSYTDTQYF
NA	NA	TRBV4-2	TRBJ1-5	TGTGCCAGCAGCCAAGGGGCGACCTATAGCAATCAGCCCCAGCATTTT	CASSQGATYSNQPQHF
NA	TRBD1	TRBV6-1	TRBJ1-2	TGTGCCAGCAGTCCAGGGGGCTTTAGCTATGGCTACACCTTC	CASSPGGFSYGYTF
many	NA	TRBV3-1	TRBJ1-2	TGTGCCAGCAGCCCTGGACACTATGGCTACACCTTC	CASSPGHYGYTF
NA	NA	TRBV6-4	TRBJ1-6	TGTGCCAGCAGTGCCGCCTCGGATTCACCCCTCCACTTT	CASSAASDSPLHF
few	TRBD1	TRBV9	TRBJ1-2	TGTGCCAGCAGCGTAGAGAGCAGGGGGTTCTGGGGCTACACCTTC	CASSVESRGFWGYTF
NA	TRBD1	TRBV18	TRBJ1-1	TGTGCCAGCTCACCAAGTACAGGGGTTGGCACTGAAGCTTTCTTT	CASSPSTGVGTEAFF
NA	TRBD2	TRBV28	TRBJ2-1	TGTGCCAGCAGTCTGACTAGCGGGGGGCATTACAATGAGCAGTTCTTC	CASSLTSGGHYNEQFF
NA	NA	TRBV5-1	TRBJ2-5	TGCGCCAGCAGCTTAATGGGTCAAGAGACCCAGTACTTC	CASSLMGQETQYF
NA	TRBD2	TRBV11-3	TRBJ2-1	TGTGCCAGCGGCGGGGGTTCCACGGACGGGGAGCAGTTCTTC	CASGGGSTDGEQFF